This T cell receptor (beta chain) was profiled in a study of human CD8 memory T cell subsets. Its frequency marks this clonotype as medium-sized. The antigen is not known. A UMI-labeled 5' RACE approach was the method that produced the TCR beta libraries. Following a re-call of the 5' RACE reads, TCRdb has one entry per CDR3 protein and lacks DNA. The repertoire table contains around 4,000 distinct CDR3 sequences. General study points: Stem-like memory and precursor exhausted T cell repertoires showed minimal mutual overlap. Among the subsets, Chao1 estimates suggested that stem-like memory T cells were more diverse than precursor exhausted T cells.

The sequencing sample was made of CD8+ T cells from PBMCs. The TCR originated in a human donor in good health.

This CDR3 reads CSARDPGLALLDEQFF. The chain joins TRBV20-1 to TRBJ2-1; there is no DNA to check the TCRdb D call of TRBD2. CDR1 DFQATT and CDR2 SNEGSKA come from the germline V gene (reference sequence). The CDR3 runs 16 residues.